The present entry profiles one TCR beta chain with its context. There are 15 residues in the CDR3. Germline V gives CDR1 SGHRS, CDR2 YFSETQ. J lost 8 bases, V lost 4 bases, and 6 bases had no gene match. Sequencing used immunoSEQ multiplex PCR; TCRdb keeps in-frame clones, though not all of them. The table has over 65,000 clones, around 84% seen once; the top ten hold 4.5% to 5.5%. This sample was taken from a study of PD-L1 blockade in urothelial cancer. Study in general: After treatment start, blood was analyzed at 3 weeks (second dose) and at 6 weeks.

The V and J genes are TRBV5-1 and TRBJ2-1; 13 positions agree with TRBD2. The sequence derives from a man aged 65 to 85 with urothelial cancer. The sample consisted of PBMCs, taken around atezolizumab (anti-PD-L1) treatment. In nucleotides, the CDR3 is TGCGCCAGCAGCCCCGGACTAGCGGGAGTGTATGAGCAGTTCTTC. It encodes CASSPGLAGVYEQFF.